This T cell receptor (beta chain) appears in the sequencing data of a study of T-cell reconstitution after alpha-beta-depleted transplantation in children (TCRdb year 2016). With regard to the full study: Using TCR repertoire profiling, the study followed T-cell immune reconstitution in a quantitative way in children after TCRalphabeta/CD19-depleted allogeneic hematopoietic cell transplantation.

This clonotype was found a few times. Its antigen is unknown. No per-base quality is available; no much larger clone lies one base away. The receptor library was made with PCR. Sequencing was carried out with an Illumina HiSeq 2500. Molecular barcoding was employed in the preparation of TCR libraries, with unique molecular identifiers being used to normalize TCRbeta repertoire quantification. Starting from the raw public reads, TCRdb applied fastp trimming at Q25, assembled clones with MiXCR and retained in-frame beta chains. Every distinct CDR3 protein forms one entry, paired with its most common genes and DNA. Across this sample there are around 200,000 distinct CDR3 sequences, with around 9.6% seen only once. The ten largest clonotypes hold over 5% of the sample. V and J are trimmed by 1 base and 7 bases, and the gene matches miss 6 bases of the junction. From the cysteine through the phenylalanine, the CDR3 covers 14 amino acids. Just CDR3 DNA is preserved here, 42 bases in frame from base 1. In the germline V gene, CDR1 corresponds to SGHAT and CDR2 to FQNNGV.

The sequenced sample was PBMCs from the stem cell graft donor, obtained from the stem cell graft. The sequence derives from a human donor who donated a stem cell graft to a child with acute lymphoblastic leukemia. This receptor chain uses TRBV11-2 and TRBJ1-1, with 7 middle bases fitting TRBD1. The sequenced DNA is TGTGCCAGCAGCTTAGGCGTAACAGGGGTTGAAGCTTTCTTT. It is translated as CASSLGVTGVEAFF.